This entry lists 16 T cell receptor beta chains sequenced from one sample in a study of blood T cell repertoires in COVID-19 (dated by TCRdb to between 2020 and 2021). Receptor libraries were prepared by the immunoSEQ multiplex PCR assay. TCRdb took this table from immuneACCESS and kept in-frame rearrangements with V and J called. Such tables lack part of the clones; where checked against another copy, unresolved V genes explain under half of the gap, and the rest is unexplained. Recorded for this sample are just under 150,000 clones; more than 70% of them occurred a single time. The ten largest clonotypes hold around 1.5% of the sample. The sample consisted of peripheral blood. The receptors shown here come from a human donor in a cohort sampled during active COVID-19.

The V gene is TRBV6-6, the J gene TRBJ2-1, with no clear D. The germline gives CDR1 MNHNY, CDR2 SVGAGI (reference sequence). Trimming left V 6 bases short and J 4 bases short, with 7 bases between. The length of the CDR3 is 12 residues. CDR3 DNA: TGTGCCAGCAGCCCTGTTTACAATGAGCAGTTCTTC. Protein product: CASSPVYNEQFF.

This sequence joins TRBV7-2 and TRBJ2-7, with 8 nucleotides matching TRBD2. Germline loops: CDR1 SGHTA, CDR2 FQGNSA. The CDR3 is made up of 14 amino acids. Germline trimming cut 4 bases from V and 1 base from J; bases unmatched to any gene: 3. The CDR3 sequence is CASSSGLDSYEQYF. DNA of the CDR3: TGTGCCAGCAGCTCGGGACTAGATTCCTACGAGCAGTACTTC.

The chain uses TRBV11-2 and TRBJ1-1, with D possibly matching TRBD1 (6 bases). This CDR3 contains 14 residues. The germline V gene encodes CDR1 SGHAT and CDR2 FQNNGV. V was trimmed by 1 base and J by 5 bases, leaving 11 bases between them. Here the CDR3 DNA reads TGTGCCAGCAGCTTAGGGGGGCGCTGGACTGAAGCTTTCTTT. This sequence encodes CASSLGGRWTEAFF.

V usage is TRBV5-6 and J usage is TRBJ1-6; 11 positions agree with TRBD1. CDR3 size: 15 residues. V shed 2 bases and J 9 bases; nucleotides not matched to a gene: 4. CDR1 and CDR2 from the germline V gene are SGHDT and YYEEEE. CDR3 in amino acids: CASSFGTGGSSPLHF. CDR3 in DNA: TGTGCCAGCAGCTTCGGGACAGGGGGGAGTTCACCCCTCCACTTT.

V is TRBV11-2 and J is TRBJ1-6; no reliable D call. V lost 3 bases and J 9 bases, leaving 12 bases between the germline ends. This CDR3 spans 14 amino acids. From germline, CDR1 is SGHAT and CDR2 FQNNGV. CDR3 sequence: CASSFLVKSSPLHF. CDR3 sequence (DNA): TGTGCCAGCAGCTTTTTGGTAAAGAGTTCACCCCTCCACTTT.

The genes are TRBV14 and TRBJ2-5; D is undetermined. V was trimmed by 1 base and J by 5 bases, leaving 14 bases between them. The CDR3 loop spans 15 amino acids. Per germline, CDR1 SGHDN and CDR2 FVKESK. This chain's CDR3 is CASSQGNYLYETQYF. CDR3 nucleotide sequence: TGTGCCAGCAGCCAAGGAAACTACCTCTACGAGACCCAGTACTTC.

This chain connects TRBV11-3 to TRBJ2-1; 8 bases match TRBD1. Germline V gives CDR1 SGHNT, CDR2 YENEEA. The CDR3 consists of 15 residues. With 1 base clipped from V and 3 bases from J, the junction kept 2 bases outside the gene matches. The CDR3 nucleotides are TGTGCCAGCAGCTTAGCCGGGACAGGCTACAATGAGCAGTTCTTC. Encoded protein: CASSLAGTGYNEQFF.

The V call is TRBV5-1, the J call TRBJ1-2; the D is unclear. Trimming stripped 1 base from V and 8 bases from J, with 9 bases between. Germline V CDR1 and CDR2: SGHRS, YFSETQ. The length of the CDR3 is 12 residues. Here the CDR3 DNA reads TGCGCCAGCAGCTTGTTTGGGGAGGGCTACACCTTC. Translating it yields CASSLFGEGYTF.

The V and J genes are TRBV7-2 and TRBJ2-7, with 8 bases identical to TRBD1. This CDR3 spans 16 amino acids. V was pared by 5 bases and J by 3 bases, with 12 bases of the junction left unmatched. CDR1 and CDR2 (germline): SGHTA, FQGNSA. The CDR3 sequence: CASSPQSRGPFYEQYF. CDR3 sequence (DNA): TGTGCCAGCAGCCCTCAAAGCAGGGGGCCCTTCTACGAGCAGTACTTC. The variable domain in full, with the rest retrieved from reference TRBV7-2 and TRBJ2-7, is GAGVSQSPSNKVTEKGKDVELRCDPISGHTALYWYRQSLGQGLEFLIYFQGNSAPDKSGLPSDRFSAERTGGSVSTLTIQRTQQEDSAVYLCASSPQSRGPFYEQYFGPGTRLTVT.

The genes are TRBV29-1 and TRBJ1-1, with 7 bases identical to TRBD1. CDR1 and CDR2 (germline): SQVTM, ANQGSEA. The CDR3 totals 15 residues. After removal of 4 bases from V and 3 bases from J, the junction contained 11 bases not matched to a gene. The CDR3 DNA sequence: TGCAGCGTTGGACCAAAGGGGGCAAGGTACACTGAAGCTTTCTTT. This codes for CSVGPKGARYTEAFF.

The J gene is TRBJ1-5, the V gene TRBV19; TRBD1 is a possible D gene (6 bases). The CDR3 has 13 residues. V lost 6 bases to trimming and J lost 6 bases, with 12 bases between them. The germline CDR1 and CDR2 sequences are LNHDA and SQIVND (reference sequence). The CDR3 DNA is TGTGCCAGTAGAAGGACAGATGGTCAGCCCCAGCATTTT. Protein product: CASRRTDGQPQHF.

A single count supports this clone. This chain joins TRBV3-1 (or the pseudogene TRBV3-2) and TRBJ1-2, with 7 positions matching TRBD1. The length of the CDR3 is 14 residues. With 1 base clipped from V and 3 bases from J, the junction kept 2 bases outside the gene matches. Germline V gene data show CDR1 as LGHDT and CDR2 as YNNKEL (reference sequence). The CDR3 region has the DNA TGTGCCAGCAGCCAAGCGACAGGGTACTATGGCTACACCTTC. This codes for CASSQATGYYGYTF.

This clone was counted only a few times. The CDR3 DNA sequence: TGCGCCAGCAGCTTGGAGCCGGACAGGCAAGACGAGCAGTACTTC. As protein: CASSLEPDRQDEQYF. The chain uses TRBV5-1 and TRBJ2-7, with TRBD1 matching 7 bases. The CDR3 sequence is 15 residues long. V was clipped by 0 bases and J by 5 bases; unmatched bases: 8. CDR1 is SGHRS, CDR2 YFSETQ, per germline.

This chain joins TRBV24-1 and TRBJ2-1, with D tentatively TRBD2 (7 bases). Germline values: CDR1 KGHDR, CDR2 SFDVKD. Trimming stripped 3 bases from V and 5 bases from J, with 16 bases between. The CDR3 is made up of 16 amino acids. For the CDR3, the DNA is TGTGCCACCAGTGATCCCGGGGGGCCCAACGACAATGAGCAGTTCTTC. Protein sequence: CATSDPGGPNDNEQFF.

To note about this clone: Other DNA sequences within the sample encode an identical CDR3. V and J are TRBV5-1 and TRBJ1-3; maybe TRBD1 (6 bases). CDR1 is SGHRS, CDR2 YFSETQ, per germline. The V gene lost 4 bases and the J gene lost 0 bases, with 8 bases spanning the gap. The CDR3 is 14 amino acids. The CDR3 DNA reads as TGCGCCAGCAGCCAGGGGTCCTCTGGAAACACCATATATTTT. This codes for CASSQGSSGNTIYF.

The CDR3 DNA is TGTGCCAGCAGCTTAACAAGAGATTCACCCCTCCACTTT. It yields the protein CASSLTRDSPLHF. This chain connects TRBV7-3 to TRBJ1-6; no reliable D call. Looked up from germline, CDR1 is SGHTA and CDR2 is FQGTGA. V shed 0 bases and J shed 8 bases, with 5 bases lying between them. The CDR3 spans 13 residues. Variable domain in full (rest from reference TRBV7-3 and TRBJ1-6): GAGVSQTPSNKVTEKGKYVELRCDPISGHTALYWYRQSLGQGPEFLIYFQGTGAADDSGLPNDRFFAVRPEGSVSTLKIQRTERGDSAVYLCASSLTRDSPLHFGNGTRLTVT.